Shown below are 3 T cell receptor beta chains from a single sample sequenced in a study of blood T cell repertoires in COVID-19. Here immunoSEQ multiplex PCR was the method, and the copy in TCRdb shows in-frame clones only, minus some. The sample has roughly 160,000 clones, around 87% seen once. Sequencing was performed on peripheral blood. All receptors derive from a woman in her seventies with COVID-19, enrolled during active disease.

This chain links TRBV14 with TRBJ2-3; 8 bases are a match to TRBD2. J gave up 2 bases and V 4 bases, and 2 bases lay outside the gene matches. This CDR3 region has 14 residues. Germline assignment: CDR1 SGHDN and CDR2 FVKESK. CDR3 in DNA: TGTGCCAGCAGCCGGCGGGGGGACACAGATACGCAGTATTTT. This gives the protein CASSRRGDTDTQYF. Full variable domain (outside the CDR3, taken from reference TRBV14 and TRBJ2-3): EAGVTQFPSHSVIEKGQTVTLRCDPISGHDNLYWYRRVMGKEIKFLLHFVKESKQDESGMPNNRFLAERTGGTYSTLKVQPAELEDSGVYFCASSRRGDTDTQYFGPGTRLTVL.

The chain is built from TRBV4-1 and TRBJ2-1; 7 bases agree with TRBD1. CDR1 and CDR2 (germline): MGHRA, YSYEKL. J lost 7 bases, V lost 0 bases, and 6 bases had no gene match. There are 15 residues in the CDR3. CDR3: CASSQEEQGWNEQFF. The CDR3 nucleotides read TGCGCCAGCAGCCAAGAAGAACAGGGGTGGAATGAGCAGTTCTTC.

The chain links TRBV29-1 to TRBJ2-7; D remains ambiguous. The germline V gene has CDR1 SQVTM and CDR2 ANQGSEA. Trimming took off 5 bases at V and 3 bases at J, with 11 bases between the two ends. The CDR3 has 12 residues. This chain's CDR3 is CSVKTSYYEQYF. The CDR3 region has the DNA TGCAGCGTTAAGACTTCCTACTACGAGCAGTACTTC.